What follows are 5 T cell receptor beta chains derived from one specimen sequenced in a study of beta chain features in type 1 diabetes. Reverse transcribing all isolated RNA meant expressed TCRB transcripts were sequenced. TCRdb's table, derived via immunoSEQ multiplex PCR, lists solely in-frame clones and lacks some. The table has almost 350,000 clones, 15% to 20% seen once. The sequencing input was naive CD4+ T cells from blood. The receptors derive from a woman younger than 35 in good health.

The J gene is TRBJ2-1, the V gene TRBV11-3, with 8 bases fitting TRBD1. With V trimmed by 5 bases and J by 3 bases, 6 bases remained unmatched. This CDR3 contains 15 residues. Germline assignment: CDR1 SGHNT and CDR2 YENEEA. Here the CDR3 DNA reads TGTGCCAGCAGCCAAGGGACAGGCGTCTACAATGAGCAGTTCTTC. This encodes CASSQGTGVYNEQFF.

The chain employs TRBV14 and TRBJ2-1, with 8 bases aligning to TRBD1. The CDR3 extends over 16 amino acids. Germline V gene lookup returns CDR1 SGHDN and CDR2 FVKESK. Trimming at V came to 3 bases and at J to 0 bases, leaving 4 bases not matched to a gene. DNA of the CDR3: TGTGCCAGCAGCCACTTAGGGACAGGCTCCTACAATGAGCAGTTCTTC. Residues: CASSHLGTGSYNEQFF.

The chain has TRBV4-2 and TRBJ1-3, with unresolved D. There are 17 residues in the CDR3. CDR1 LGHNA and CDR2 YNFKEQ come from the germline V gene. The V gene lost 1 base and the J gene lost 1 base, with 14 bases spanning the gap. In DNA form, the CDR3 reads TGTGCCAGCAGCCAAGGGGTGGCAGGTTGGTCTGGAAACACCATATATTTT. This translates into CASSQGVAGWSGNTIYF.

This clone was seen a single time. The rearrangement links TRBV18 to TRBJ1-3; 7 bases line up with TRBD1. Germline V gives CDR1 KGHSH, CDR2 LQKENI. With V trimmed by 5 bases and J by 5 bases, 6 bases remained unmatched. This CDR3 is 14 amino acids long. CDR3 in amino acids: CASSTDRVRNTIYF. The DNA of the CDR3 is TGTGCCAGCTCAACCGACAGGGTACGAAACACCATATATTTT.

This sequence joins TRBV7-2 and TRBJ1-1, with D possibly TRBD1 on 5 matching bases. The CDR3 loop spans 13 amino acids. Trimming pared 6 bases from V and 4 bases from J, leaving 12 bases between. CDR1 and CDR2 (germline): SGHTA, FQGNSA. This CDR3 is CASRSQGSTEAFF. CDR3 coding DNA: TGTGCCAGCAGATCTCAGGGAAGCACTGAAGCTTTCTTT. The full variable domain, in which reference TRBV7-2 and TRBJ1-1 provide the parts outside the CDR3, is GAGVSQSPSNKVTEKGKDVELRCDPISGHTALYWYRQSLGQGLEFLIYFQGNSAPDKSGLPSDRFSAERTGGSVSTLTIQRTQQEDSAVYLCASRSQGSTEAFFGQGTRLTVV.